The 27 T cell receptor beta chains presented below share a single source sample, sequenced in a study of T cell repertoires in cytomegalovirus infection. These receptors are not linked to any known antigen. Using its own MiXCR run on the reads, TCRdb lists one record per CDR3 protein. The data contain around 900,000 distinct CDR3 sequences, roughly 31% of them singletons. The source was cultured CD8+ T cells from PBMCs, collected from culture after CMV antigen stimulation. The source is a human donor in good health (CMV status not recorded). Some clones in this sample may be carry-over from other donors' samples.

This clonotype was seen many times. The rearrangement uses TRBV19 and TRBJ1-2, with D perhaps TRBD1 (6 bases). The V gene lost 7 bases and the J gene lost 4 bases, with 16 bases spanning the gap. The CDR3 totals 14 residues. The V gene's germline CDR1 is LNHDA and CDR2 SQIVND (reference sequence). CDR3 sequence (DNA): TGTGCCAGTACCTCCGTGGGGGCTGGCTATGGCTACACCTTC. Its protein is CASTSVGAGYGYTF.

This clonotype was seen a few times. V gene TRBV27 combines with J gene TRBJ1-2, with a tentative D call TRBD1 (6 bases). CDR1 and CDR2 from the germline V gene are MNHEY and SMNVEV (reference sequence). This CDR3 is 14 amino acids long. The ends were cut back, 2 bases at V and 5 bases at J, with 12 bases in the middle. The CDR3 loop is CASSLGGGAYGYTF. CDR3 coding DNA: TGTGCCAGCAGTTTAGGAGGGGGGGCTTATGGCTACACCTTC.

CDR3 DNA sequence: TGCAGCGTTGAACTGAGACAGGGGATTAAGTATGGCTACACCTTC. Its translation: CSVELRQGIKYGYTF. V is TRBV29-1 and J is TRBJ1-2; 8 nucleotides match TRBD1. V gave up 2 bases and J gave up 5 bases; unmatched junction bases: 10. The CDR3 extends over 15 amino acids. Looked up from germline, CDR1 is SQVTM and CDR2 is ANQGSEA.

The genes are TRBV15 and TRBJ1-3, with D possibly matching TRBD1 (6 bases). The CDR3 is 15 residues long. Germline V gene sequence: CDR1 LNHNV, CDR2 YYDKDF (reference sequence). The V end lost 1 base, the J end lost 3 bases, and 10 bases lay between the germline ends. DNA for the CDR3: TGTGCCACCAGCAGAGTAGGACAGAGTGGAAACACCATATATTTT. This gives the protein CATSRVGQSGNTIYF.

This clonotype has a handful of counts. The rearrangement joins TRBV7-9 to TRBJ1-1; D is unclear. V was shortened by 4 bases and J by 0 bases, with 9 bases between the two germline ends. The length of the CDR3 is 14 residues. Germline-derived CDR1 and CDR2 are SEHNR and FQNEAQ (reference sequence). CDR3 in amino acids: CASSSKELNTEAFF. The CDR3 DNA follows: TGTGCCAGCAGCTCTAAGGAGCTGAACACTGAAGCTTTCTTT.

The V call is TRBV15, the J call TRBJ2-3; D is unresolved. V lost 2 bases, J lost 0 bases, and 3 bases lay in between. The CDR3 runs 13 residues. CDR1 LNHNV and CDR2 YYDKDF come from the germline V gene (reference sequence). CDR3 nucleotides: TGTGCCACCAGCAGACAGAGCACAGATACGCAGTATTTT. It yields the protein CATSRQSTDTQYF. Complete variable domain (other parts from reference TRBV15 and TRBJ2-3): DAMVIQNPRYQVTQFGKPVTLSCSQTLNHNVMYWYQQKSSQAPKLLFHYYDKDFNNEADTPDNFQSRRPNTSFCFLDIRSPGLGDTAMYLCATSRQSTDTQYFGPGTRLTVL.

This clonotype was found a few times. The gene calls are TRBV6-4 and TRBJ2-3, with 7 bases aligning to TRBD1. V lost 2 bases, J lost 1 base, and 3 bases stayed unmatched. This CDR3 has 15 amino acids. Germline V gives CDR1 MRHNA, CDR2 SNTAGT. The CDR3 loop is CASSDRGRRTDTQYF. The DNA of the CDR3 is TGTGCCAGCAGTGACAGGGGGCGCCGCACAGATACGCAGTATTTT.

Worth noting for this clonotype: A much bigger clone sits one base away, suggesting this may be a read error. The V call is TRBV5-6, the J call TRBJ2-1; 7 nucleotides agree with TRBD1. The CDR3 runs 13 residues. From germline, CDR1 is SGHDT and CDR2 YYEEEE. The ends lost 3 bases at V and 6 bases at J; junction bases unmatched: 3. This CDR3 reads CASSSTGRNEQFF. The CDR3 nucleotides read TGTGCCAGCAGCTCGACAGGGCGCAATGAGCAGTTCTTC. Supplemented by reference TRBV5-6 and TRBJ2-1, the full variable domain reads DAGVTQSPTHLIKTRGQQVTLRCSPKSGHDTVSWYQQALGQGPQFIFQYYEEEERQRGNFPDRFSGHQFPNYSSELNVNALLLGDSALYLCASSSTGRNEQFFGPGTRLTVL.

This chain links TRBV7-9 with TRBJ2-2; maybe TRBD1 (6 bases). Trimming removed 2 bases from V and 4 bases from J, with 14 bases in between. Germline V gene data show CDR1 as SEHNR and CDR2 as FQNEAQ (reference sequence). This CDR3 has 16 residues. The CDR3 DNA is TGTGCCAGCAGCTTATCTGGACAGCAGATCACCGGGGAGCTGTTTTTT. It encodes CASSLSGQQITGELFF.

This clonotype showed up many times. J is TRBJ1-6 and V is TRBV7-2; D gene ambiguous. V shed 2 bases and J shed 1 base, with 15 bases lying between them. CDR1 SGHTA and CDR2 FQGNSA come from the germline V gene. The CDR3 runs to 18 residues. CDR3 nucleotides: TGTGCCAGCAGCTTAAATCCGGCGTTGCGGTCCTATAATTCACCCCTCCACTTT. Amino acids: CASSLNPALRSYNSPLHF.

The J gene is TRBJ2-7, the V gene TRBV15, with D possibly matching TRBD2 (5 bases). Deletions cut 4 bases from V and 7 bases from J, with 20 bases between. The CDR3 extends over 15 amino acids. Looked up from germline, CDR1 is LNHNV and CDR2 is YYDKDF (reference sequence). DNA of the CDR3: TGTGCCACCAGCATGAGCGGAGCGGCCCTCCATGAGCAGTACTTC. Its translation is CATSMSGAALHEQYF.

This chain connects TRBV4-1 to TRBJ1-3; D ambiguous. CDR1 is MGHRA and CDR2 is YSYEKL in the germline V gene. CDR3 length: 18 amino acids. V was trimmed by 3 bases and J by 3 bases, leaving 21 bases between them. In nucleotides, the CDR3 is TGCGCCAGCAGCCACCTCCCCCGGGCAGGCGCCTTTGGAAACACCATATATTTT. Its translation: CASSHLPRAGAFGNTIYF.

This chain's CDR3 is CASGPNRKFF. CDR3 coding DNA: TGTGCTAGTGGTCCCAATCGTAAGTTCTTC. This chain connects TRBV12-5 to TRBJ2-1; no clear D gene. Germline CDR1 and CDR2: LGHNT and FRNRAP. V gave up 5 bases and J gave up 14 bases, with 10 bases separating them. The CDR3 sequence is 10 residues long.

The chain combines TRBV28 with TRBJ2-7; D might be TRBD2 (5 bases). Germline CDR1 and CDR2: MDHEN and SYDVKM. CDR3 size: 14 residues. With 3 bases removed from V and 4 bases from J, the gap between germline ends came to 13 bases. CDR3 bases: TGTGCCAGCAGTTTTCGCGGGCTTTCTTACGAGCAGTACGTC. Amino acid sequence: CASSFRGLSYEQYV.

CDR3: CASTTSPTGRGSHGYTF. The CDR3 DNA sequence: TGTGCCAGCACTACTTCACCGACAGGGAGAGGAAGCCATGGCTACACCTTC. The chain recombines TRBV12-3 or TRBV12-4 with TRBJ1-2; 7 bases agree with TRBD1. This CDR3 comprises 17 residues. The V gene end was trimmed by 7 bases and the J gene end by 6 bases; junction bases not matched to a gene: 20.

The V call is TRBV6-5, the J call TRBJ2-5; 9 nucleotides line up with TRBD1. Germline V gives CDR1 MNHEY, CDR2 SVGAGI. CDR3 size: 17 residues. Losses at the gene ends were 0 bases for V and 9 bases for J; bases not matched to a gene: 14. CDR3: CASSYSRRDRVVAAQYF. The CDR3 coding sequence is TGTGCCAGCAGTTACTCGAGGAGGGACAGGGTCGTAGCGGCCCAGTACTTC.

The chain carries TRBV27 and TRBJ2-7, with a possible D match to TRBD1 (5 bases). Trimming stripped 0 bases from V and 2 bases from J, with 8 bases between. The CDR3 contains 14 residues. Per germline, CDR1 MNHEY and CDR2 SMNVEV (reference sequence). The DNA for the CDR3 is TGTGCCAGCAGTTTATCCCTGACAGCCTACGAGCAGTACGTC. Protein sequence: CASSLSLTAYEQYV.

The gene calls are TRBV4-1 and TRBJ2-3; D is uncertain. Germline V CDR1 and CDR2: MGHRA, YSYEKL. The CDR3 extends over 12 amino acids. V was clipped by 0 bases and J by 7 bases, with 5 bases between them. For the CDR3, the DNA is TGCGCCAGCAGCCAAGAGGGATATACGCAGTATTTT. Its translation: CASSQEGYTQYF.

The rearrangement uses TRBV6-2 or TRBV6-3 and TRBJ1-1; no clear D. CDR3 size: 13 residues. Germline V gene sequence: CDR1 MNHEY, CDR2 SVGEGT. The germline V and J ends were trimmed by 7 bases and 1 base, with 10 bases remaining between them. The CDR3, as DNA: TGTGCCAGCAAACTGTGGGGGAACACTGAAGCTTTCTTT. Its protein product is CASKLWGNTEAFF.

CDR3 sequence reads: CASSSHSGGMDYNEQFF. The CDR3 bases are TGTGCCAGCAGCTCACATAGCGGGGGGATGGATTACAATGAGCAGTTCTTC. V is TRBV7-2 and J is TRBJ2-1; 10 bases fit TRBD2. Germline CDR1 and CDR2: SGHTA and FQGNSA. CDR3 length equals 17 residues. Trimming removed 4 bases from V and 4 bases from J; junction bases left unmatched: 10.

This chain joins TRBV12-5 and TRBJ2-4; D remains unclear. The CDR3 runs 12 residues. V was pared by 1 base and J by 8 bases, with 6 bases between. The V gene's germline CDR1 is LGHNT and CDR2 FRNRAP. CDR3 in DNA: TGTGCTAGTGGTTTGGGTCTAGACATTCAGTACTTC. Translating it yields CASGLGLDIQYF.

This clonotype was seen only once. This chain connects TRBV7-9 to TRBJ2-1; 7 bases match TRBD1. The CDR3 runs 14 residues. Germline V gene lookup returns CDR1 SEHNR and CDR2 FQNEAQ (reference sequence). The trim removed 5 bases at V and 5 bases at J, leaving 6 bases unmatched. CDR3 amino acids: CASSLGQVDNEQFF. The CDR3 bases are TGTGCCAGCAGCCTCGGACAGGTAGACAATGAGCAGTTCTTC.

This clonotype was recorded at least ten times. V usage is TRBV27 and J usage is TRBJ2-2; D is unclear. The germline V and J ends were trimmed by 6 bases and 2 bases, with 7 bases remaining between them. This CDR3 contains 13 residues. Germline CDR1 and CDR2: MNHEY and SMNVEV (reference sequence). The CDR3 region has the DNA TGTGCCAGCAGCTTCAGTAACACCGGGGAGCTGTTTTTT. Translation: CASSFSNTGELFF.

V usage is TRBV6-5 and J usage is TRBJ2-2, with D possibly being TRBD2 (6 bases). The CDR3 totals 16 residues. V was clipped by 7 bases and J by 3 bases, with 18 bases between them. Germline V lookup: CDR1 MNHEY, CDR2 SVGAGI. In DNA form, the CDR3 reads TGTGCCAGCACCCCCTTGGCGGGACCTTACACCGGGGAGCTGTTTTTT. It codes for CASTPLAGPYTGELFF.

This chain joins TRBV25-1 and TRBJ2-2; TRBD1 agrees at 7 bases. This CDR3 spans 16 amino acids. Per the germline V gene, CDR1 is MGHDK and CDR2 is SYGVNS. The V segment lost 2 bases and the J segment 5 bases; nucleotides outside the gene matches: 8. CDR3 protein: CASSEPDRARTGELFF. DNA of the CDR3: TGTGCCAGCAGTGAACCCGACAGGGCAAGAACCGGGGAGCTGTTTTTT.

The rearrangement joins TRBV13 to TRBJ2-1; TRBD1 matches 7 bases. This CDR3 region has 14 residues. Trimming removed 5 bases from V and 8 bases from J; junction bases left unmatched: 9. Germline-derived CDR1 and CDR2 are PRHDT and FYEKMQ (reference sequence). This CDR3 is CASSPTGFIDEQFF. As DNA, the CDR3 is TGTGCCAGCAGCCCGACAGGGTTTATAGATGAGCAGTTCTTC.

This clonotype is a singleton in its sample. The chain is built from TRBV6-2 or TRBV6-3 and TRBJ1-2; D gene ambiguous. Per germline, CDR1 MNHEY and CDR2 SVGEGT. The CDR3 extends over 11 amino acids. V dropped 8 bases and J dropped 7 bases, with 11 bases sitting between them. The CDR3 spells CASRWGFGYTF. The DNA for the CDR3 is TGTGCCAGCCGTTGGGGATTTGGCTACACCTTC.